This paragraph reports one T cell receptor beta chain. The sample is drawn from a study of blood T cell repertoires in COVID-19. Study at large: Samples came from the United States, Italy and Spain, spanning acute and convalescent COVID-19.

The CDR3 is 13 amino acids. CDR1 and CDR2 (germline): SGHVS, FNYEAQ. Trimming removed 5 bases at V and 2 bases at J, with 6 bases between. As handled by the study authors: Amplified reference gene primers provided the basis for estimating nucleated cell counts. The table came from immunoSEQ multiplex PCR; TCRdb's copy has only in-frame clones and leaves some out. That table is the source of V, J and clone size, and D and trimming were worked out from the DNA. The table has about 74,000 clones, roughly 84% seen once. The sequenced sample was peripheral blood. V gene TRBV7-6 combines with J gene TRBJ2-2; D gene unclear. This clonotype was sampled from an elderly woman with active or convalescent COVID-19. CDR3 amino acids: CASSVLNTGELFF. In DNA form, the CDR3 reads TGTGCCAGCAGCGTACTAAACACCGGGGAGCTGTTTTTT.